This TCR beta chain was recorded in a study of response to subunit inactivated influenza vaccine. TCRdb processed the RT-PCR reads anew with MiXCR; each CDR3 protein has one entry. The sample contains hundreds of thousands of distinct CDR3 sequences, around 16% of which appear only once. This clonotype was detected only a few times. CDR1 and CDR2 (germline): MNHNS, SASEGT. The CDR3 totals 16 residues. V lost 6 bases and J 3 bases, leaving 20 bases between the germline ends. This TCR derives from a man aged 50-59 years who received an inactivated influenza vaccine. The chain has TRBV6-1 and TRBJ1-1; tentative D call: TRBD1 (6 bases). Sequences were derived from PBMCs from blood, sampled 12 days after vaccination. CDR3 nucleotides: TGTGCCAGCAGACCCCCGAGGGGGTGGCACGACACTGAAGCTTTCTTT. The encoded protein is CASRPPRGWHDTEAFF.